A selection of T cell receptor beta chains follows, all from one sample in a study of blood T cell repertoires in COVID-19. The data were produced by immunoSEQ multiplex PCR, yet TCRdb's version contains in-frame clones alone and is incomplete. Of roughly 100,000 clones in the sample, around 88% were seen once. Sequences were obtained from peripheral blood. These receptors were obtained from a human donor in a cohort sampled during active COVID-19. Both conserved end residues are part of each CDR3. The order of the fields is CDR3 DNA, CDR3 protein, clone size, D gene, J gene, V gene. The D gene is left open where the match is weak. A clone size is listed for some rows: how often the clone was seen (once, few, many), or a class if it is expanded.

TGTGCCAGCAGCTTAGTTCAGGGACACCTGAATGAAAAACTGTTTTTT | CASSLVQGHLNEKLFF | medium-sized | - | TRBJ1-4 | TRBV11-2
TGTGCCAGCAGCCTCAGCTCCTACGAGCAGTACTTC | CASSLSSYEQYF | once | - | TRBJ2-7 | TRBV7-2
TGTGCCAGCAGCTTGGGATGGAGCGGGACAGATACGCAGTATTTT | CASSLGWSGTDTQYF | - | - | TRBJ2-3 | TRBV5-4
TGTGCCAGCACAGCTGGAGGACTTCGAGAGACCCAGTACTTC | CASTAGGLRETQYF | - | - | TRBJ2-5 | TRBV7-2
TGTGCCAGCAGTCTCGACACCGGGGAGCTGTTTTTT | CASSLDTGELFF | - | - | TRBJ2-2 | TRBV5-4
TGTGCCAGCAGTTACTCAACAGGAGATAGGGAAGCTTTCTTT | CASSYSTGDREAFF | - | - | TRBJ1-1 | TRBV6-5
TGTGCCAGTAGTCCGGACAGGGTAAGGGGCTACACCTTC | CASSPDRVRGYTF | once | TRBD1 | TRBJ1-2 | TRBV19
TGTGCCAGCAGTGAAGGGTCCTATAACTATGGCTACACCTTC | CASSEGSYNYGYTF | - | - | TRBJ1-2 | TRBV6-1
TGCGCCAGCAGCTTGGACGGGTTAATCAATCAGCCCCAGCATTTT | CASSLDGLINQPQHF | - | - | TRBJ1-5 | TRBV5-1
TGTGCCACCAGCATGGCAGGGGCCTACGAGCAGTACTTC | CATSMAGAYEQYF | - | - | TRBJ2-7 | TRBV15
TGTGCCAGCAGCTCCTCTTTCGAGGGCAATGAGCAGTTCTTC | CASSSSFEGNEQFF | - | - | TRBJ2-1 | TRBV6-2/TRBV6-3
TGTGCCAGCAGTTCTCCTAAACAGGGGTACACCGGGGAGCTGTTTTTT | CASSSPKQGYTGELFF | - | TRBD1 | TRBJ2-2 | TRBV28
TGTGCCAGCAGCCCGCGAGCGGGGGGCCAAGAGACCCAGTACTTC | CASSPRAGGQETQYF | - | TRBD2 | TRBJ2-5 | TRBV5-4
TGTGCCAGCAGTGACCGGACAGGGGGCCATGGCTACACCTTC | CASSDRTGGHGYTF | few | TRBD1 | TRBJ1-2 | TRBV2
TGTGCCAGCAGCTCGACTAGCGGGCGCGGCAATGAGCAGTTCTTC | CASSSTSGRGNEQFF | - | TRBD2 | TRBJ2-1 | TRBV11-2
TGTGCCAGCAGCCTAGACAGGGGGTACACAGATACGCAGTATTTT | CASSLDRGYTDTQYF | - | TRBD1 | TRBJ2-3 | TRBV7-3
TGTGCCAGCAGCGCCCGGGGGGCGCGGGGGACCCAGTACTTC | CASSARGARGTQYF | - | - | TRBJ2-5 | TRBV5-6
TGTGCCAGCAGCCAAGATCAGGCTAGCGGCGCCTACGAGCAGTACTTC | CASSQDQASGAYEQYF | once | TRBD2 | TRBJ2-7 | TRBV4-2